Listed below are T cell receptor beta chains from one sample, sequenced in a study of long-term antiretroviral therapy in people with HIV. The protocol was immunoSEQ multiplex PCR, while the TCRdb copy is restricted to in-frame clones and leaves out a portion. The data hold 25,000 to 30,000 clones, with approximately 86% observed a single time. Sample: unsorted PBMCs, taken 0.8 years after starting antiretroviral therapy. The source of these receptors is a woman younger than 45 with HIV. Each CDR3 is given with its conserved first and last residue.

v_call,cdr3_aa
TRBV5-1,CASSQVGTTYGYTF
TRBV5-5,CASSSDMNTEAFF
TRBV5-4,CASSLRGRDGYTF
TRBV4-1,CASSPASQGRNTEAFF
TRBV5-8,CASSTSYEQYF
TRBV10-2,CASSPLAGEQFF
TRBV19,CACQVRAGQETQYF
TRBV11-2,CASSPGQTYGYTF
TRBV11-2,CASSLKGYEQYF
TRBV6-1,CASVEQVNSGNTIYF
TRBV25-1,CASSEYTVSSGNTIYF
TRBV6-6,CASSDPQGGVNIQYF
TRBV5-8,CASSPSRASYNSPLHF
TRBV23-1,CASSPRIPLVQSKETQYF
TRBV4-2,CASSQEGSNQPQHF
TRBV19,CASKTGGVFGYTF
TRBV10-2,CASSLTGGAGYGYTF
TRBV4-1,CASSQVGITKVKNTEAFF
TRBV5-4,CASSLGKNTEAFF
TRBV7-2,CASSVTGTANTGELFF
TRBV5-3,CARRPDRDLGNTIYF
TRBV6-1,CASSIWQGDTEAFF
TRBV19,CASSSGGQSSSYNEQFF
TRBV7-3,CASSERGSRPYGYTF
TRBV30,CAWSTIPGQGADTQYF
TRBV5-1,CASSLTSLNNEQFF
TRBV30,CAWSPPLGLGTNEKLFF
TRBV20-1,CSAREGGGYTF
TRBV7-3,CASSGPTGHNEQFF
TRBV5-1,CASSLGTPSGGETQYF
TRBV9,CASSAGLAGGTGFQETQYF
TRBV27,CASSQKQGNQPQHF
TRBV1,CTSSQAPRGGILNTGELFF
TRBV4-1,CASSQVAVGYGYTF
TRBV18,CASSPPTGLNGYTF
TRBV6-1,CASSGNRGTETQYF
TRBV14,CASSQGDGELFF
TRBV23-1,CASGGERTGRIDTQYF
TRBV5-1,CASSWKGATNEKLFF
TRBV7-8,CASSLAPGPNTGELFF
TRBV6-5,CASSYTPGVGYGYTF
TRBV5-1,CASSSTTVVEETQYF
TRBV9,CASGTGHSSGANVLTF
TRBV7-8,CASSLAAGELFF
TRBV7-2,CASSSYRDTTF
TRBV7-9,CATTGTASFSGNTIYF
TRBV5-1,CASSSRQGMGTEAFF